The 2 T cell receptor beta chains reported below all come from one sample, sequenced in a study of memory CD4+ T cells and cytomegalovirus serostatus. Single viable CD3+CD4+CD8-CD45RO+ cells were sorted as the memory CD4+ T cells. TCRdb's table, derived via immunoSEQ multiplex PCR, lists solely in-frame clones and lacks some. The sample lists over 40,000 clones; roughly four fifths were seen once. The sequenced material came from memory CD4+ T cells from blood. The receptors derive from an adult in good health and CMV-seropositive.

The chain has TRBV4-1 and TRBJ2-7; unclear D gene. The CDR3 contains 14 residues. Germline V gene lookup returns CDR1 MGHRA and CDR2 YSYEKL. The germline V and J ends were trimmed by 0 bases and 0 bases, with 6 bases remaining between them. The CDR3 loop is CASSQDRFSYEQYF. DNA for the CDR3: TGCGCCAGCAGCCAAGACCGATTCTCCTACGAGCAGTACTTC.

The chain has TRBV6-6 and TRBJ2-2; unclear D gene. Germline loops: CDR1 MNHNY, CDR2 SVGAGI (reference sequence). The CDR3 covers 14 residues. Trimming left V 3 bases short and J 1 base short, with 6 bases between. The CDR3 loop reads CASSYGENTGELFF. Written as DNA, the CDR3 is TGTGCCAGCAGTTATGGCGAGAACACCGGGGAGCTGTTTTTT.